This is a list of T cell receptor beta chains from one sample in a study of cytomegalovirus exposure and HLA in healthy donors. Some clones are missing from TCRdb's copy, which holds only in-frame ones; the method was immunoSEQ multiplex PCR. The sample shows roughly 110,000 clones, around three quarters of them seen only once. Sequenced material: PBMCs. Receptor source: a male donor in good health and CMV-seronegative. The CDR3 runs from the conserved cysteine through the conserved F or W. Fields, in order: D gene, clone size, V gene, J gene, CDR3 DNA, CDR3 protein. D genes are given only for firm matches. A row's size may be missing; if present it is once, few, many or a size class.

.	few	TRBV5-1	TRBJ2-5	TGCGCCAGCAGCCCCGGTGGGGGGTTCCAAGAGACCCAGTACTTC	CASSPGGGFQETQYF
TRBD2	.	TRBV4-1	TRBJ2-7	TGCGCCAGCAGCCAGACCCAGCCTTTCAGCGGGAGGGCCTACGAGCAGTACTTC	CASSQTQPFSGRAYEQYF
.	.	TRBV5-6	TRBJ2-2	TGTGCCAGCAGCTTGGGGCCGGGAAGGAGGAACACCGGGGAGCTGTTTTTT	CASSLGPGRRNTGELFF
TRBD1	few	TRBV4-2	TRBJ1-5	TGTGCCAGCAGCCTGGGAGGACAGGGAGGCAATCAGCCCCAGCATTTT	CASSLGGQGGNQPQHF
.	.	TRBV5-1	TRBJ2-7	TGCGCCAGCAGCTTGAACAGGGAGTCCAACGAGCAGTACTTC	CASSLNRESNEQYF
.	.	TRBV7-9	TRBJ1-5	TGTGCCAGCAGCTTAGATGGCAGCAGCGGGCCCCAGCATTTT	CASSLDGSSGPQHF
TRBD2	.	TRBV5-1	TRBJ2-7	TGCGCCAGCAGCCGAGCGGGGACTACCAAATACGAGCAGTACTTC	CASSRAGTTKYEQYF
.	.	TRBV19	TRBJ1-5	TGTGCCAGTAGTCCTACACAGGGAGTAAATCAGCCCCAGCATTTT	CASSPTQGVNQPQHF
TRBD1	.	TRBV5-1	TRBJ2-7	TGCGCCAGCAGAAAGGGGGCGGCCTACGAGCAGTACTTC	CASRKGAAYEQYF
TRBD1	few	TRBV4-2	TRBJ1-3	TGTGCCAGCAGCCAGGTACAGGGGGCATCAGGAAACACCATATATTTT	CASSQVQGASGNTIYF
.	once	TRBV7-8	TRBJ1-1	TGTGCCAGCAGCCCTAACTCGGGTGGAACTGAAGCTTTCTTT	CASSPNSGGTEAFF
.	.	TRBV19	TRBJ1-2	TGTGCCAGTAGCGGCCTAGACCCAGAAGGCTATGGCTACACCTTC	CASSGLDPEGYGYTF
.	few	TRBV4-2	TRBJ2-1	TGTGCCAGCAGCCAAGGACAGGAGCAGTTCTTC	CASSQGQEQFF
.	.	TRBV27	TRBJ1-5	TGTGCCAGCAGTCCCTCCAGCGGGTTTCAGCCCCAGCATTTT	CASSPSSGFQPQHF
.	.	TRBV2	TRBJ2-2	TGTGCCAGCAGTGCGGGGTTCAGATCCCACACCGGGGAGCTGTTTTTT	CASSAGFRSHTGELFF
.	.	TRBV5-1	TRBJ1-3	TGCGCCAGCAGCACACAGGGTGTGGACTCTGGAAACACCATATATTTT	CASSTQGVDSGNTIYF
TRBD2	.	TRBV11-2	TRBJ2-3	TGTGCCAGCAGCGATAGCGGGATGAGCACAGATACGCAGTATTTT	CASSDSGMSTDTQYF
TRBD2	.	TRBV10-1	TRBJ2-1	TGCGCCAGCAGTGAAAAGGGACTAGCTAATGAGCAGTTCTTC	CASSEKGLANEQFF
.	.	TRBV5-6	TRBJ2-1	TGTGCCAGCAGCGCGTACAATGAGCAGTTCTTC	CASSAYNEQFF
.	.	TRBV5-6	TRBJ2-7	TGTGCCAGCAGCTTGTCTAAAGGACTCCACTACGAGCAGTACTTC	CASSLSKGLHYEQYF
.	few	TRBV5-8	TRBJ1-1	TGTGCCAGCATTTTTGGGGGGGTTTACAACACTGAAGCTTTCTTT	CASIFGGVYNTEAFF
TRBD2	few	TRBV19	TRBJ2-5	TGTGCCAGTAGTGGATCCGGGACTAGCGGGGGGTACCAAGAGACCCAGTACTTC	CASSGSGTSGGYQETQYF
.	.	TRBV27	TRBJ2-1	TGTGCCAGCAGTCTTGGACTCACCGATGAGCAGTTCTTC	CASSLGLTDEQFF
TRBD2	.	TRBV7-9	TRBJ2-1	TGTGCCAGCAGCTTAGGGACTAGCGGCAACAATGAGCAGTTCTTC	CASSLGTSGNNEQFF
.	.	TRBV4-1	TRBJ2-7	TGCGCCAGCAGCCGTGCCCACGGACAGCCATACGAGCAGTACTTC	CASSRAHGQPYEQYF
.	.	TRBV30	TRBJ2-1	TGTGCCTGGAGTGTAGGGGGGGGGAATGAGCAGTTCTTC	CAWSVGGGNEQFF
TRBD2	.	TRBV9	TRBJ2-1	TGTGCCAGCAGCCCGACTAGCGGGGTAGCCAATGAGCAGTTCTTC	CASSPTSGVANEQFF
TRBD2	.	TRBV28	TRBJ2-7	TGTGCCAGCGGGGGACTAGCCGAGCAGTACTTC	CASGGLAEQYF
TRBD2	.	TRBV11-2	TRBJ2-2	TGTGCCAGCAGCCCCGGTGGACTAGCGGGACACGGGGAGCTGTTTTTT	CASSPGGLAGHGELFF
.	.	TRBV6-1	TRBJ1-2	TGTGCCAGCAGGGGTGGACAGAACTATGGCTACACCTTC	CASRGGQNYGYTF
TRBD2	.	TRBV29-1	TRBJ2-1	TGCAGCGTTCTGACTAGCGGGAGCTTTAATGAGCAGTTCTTC	CSVLTSGSFNEQFF
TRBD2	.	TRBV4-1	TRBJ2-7	TGCGCCAGCAGCCAAGCGGGAGGATCCCCTTACGAGCAGTACTTC	CASSQAGGSPYEQYF
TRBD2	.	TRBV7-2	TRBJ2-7	TGTGCCAGCAGCTCTCGGGCTAGCGGGATGGGCGAGCAGTACTTC	CASSSRASGMGEQYF
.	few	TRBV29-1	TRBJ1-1	TGCAGCGGGACAGCATACACTGAAGCTTTCTTT	CSGTAYTEAFF
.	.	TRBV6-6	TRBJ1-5	TGTGCCAGCAGAATTCCGGGTAGCAATCAGCCCCAGCATTTT	CASRIPGSNQPQHF
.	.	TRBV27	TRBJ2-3	TGTGCCAGCAGGTTAGGAGGGCGCACAGATACGCAGTATTTT	CASRLGGRTDTQYF
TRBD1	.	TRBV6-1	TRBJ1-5	TGTGCCAGCAGGGTCGGGACAGGTAACAATCAGCCCCAGCATTTT	CASRVGTGNNQPQHF
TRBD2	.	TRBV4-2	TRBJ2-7	TGTGCCAGCAGCCAAGCAGCCCATAGTGGGACCCAGCGGGGAGGTGGCCGTGGGGACGAGCAGTACTTC	CASSQAAHSGTQRGGGRGDEQYF
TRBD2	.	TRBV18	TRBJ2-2	TGTGCCAGCTCCCCTGGACTAGCGGCGAACACCGGGGAGCTGTTTTTT	CASSPGLAANTGELFF
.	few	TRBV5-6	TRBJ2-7	TGTGCCAGCAGCGCGTTGACAGGTTTCGGAAACGAGCAGTACTTC	CASSALTGFGNEQYF
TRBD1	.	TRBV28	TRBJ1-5	TGTGCCAGCAGTGCGACACAGGGGGGTGGCAATCAGCCCCAGCATTTT	CASSATQGGGNQPQHF